These T cell receptor beta chains were read from a single sample in a study of T-cell memory formation after mild COVID-19. TCRdb used MiXCR to reprocess the 5' RACE reads, holding one entry per CDR3 protein. The sample yields approximately 210,000 distinct CDR3 sequences, approximately 10% seen once. Source material: PBMCs or a T cell subset sorted from them (not recorded which). These receptors all stem from a man younger than 35 who had mild COVID-19 (a few samples of this study predate the infection). Cell type and time point are not known. Each CDR3 is given with its conserved first and last residue. Fields, in order: clone size, D gene, V gene, J gene, CDR3 DNA, CDR3 protein. D genes are given only for firm matches. Clone sizes are given selectively: once, few, many, or a class where the clone is expanded.

clone size: few
D gene: NA
V gene: TRBV7-9
J gene: TRBJ1-2
CDR3 DNA: TGTGCCAGCAGCCCCGGGACGGTGAACTATGGCTACACCTTC
CDR3 protein: CASSPGTVNYGYTF

clone size: NA
D gene: NA
V gene: TRBV5-5
J gene: TRBJ2-3
CDR3 DNA: TGTGCCAGCACCATATGGGTCCCCACAGATACGCAGTATTTT
CDR3 protein: CASTIWVPTDTQYF

clone size: few
D gene: TRBD1
V gene: TRBV18
J gene: TRBJ2-5
CDR3 DNA: TGTGCCAGCTCACCAAACAGGGGACAGGGGGACCAGTACTTC
CDR3 protein: CASSPNRGQGDQYF

clone size: few
D gene: TRBD1
V gene: TRBV18
J gene: TRBJ1-2
CDR3 DNA: TGTGCCAGCTCACCGAGACAGGGATATGGAAACTATGGCTACACCTTC
CDR3 protein: CASSPRQGYGNYGYTF

clone size: NA
D gene: NA
V gene: TRBV7-9
J gene: TRBJ2-1
CDR3 DNA: TGTGCCAGCACCCCCCTCCGGGAAGGGCCAATGGAGCAGTTCTTC
CDR3 protein: CASTPLREGPMEQFF

clone size: NA
D gene: NA
V gene: TRBV18
J gene: TRBJ1-6
CDR3 DNA: TGTGCCAGCTCTCCAGGGCAGGAGGATTCACCCCTCCACTTT
CDR3 protein: CASSPGQEDSPLHF

clone size: many
D gene: NA
V gene: TRBV12-3/TRBV12-4
J gene: TRBJ2-5
CDR3 DNA: TGTGCCAGCAGTTTAGGAGCGGGCCGAGAGACCCAGTACTTC
CDR3 protein: CASSLGAGRETQYF

clone size: NA
D gene: TRBD1
V gene: TRBV6-6
J gene: TRBJ1-2
CDR3 DNA: TGTGCCAGCAGCGACAGGGACGGCTACACCTTC
CDR3 protein: CASSDRDGYTF

clone size: NA
D gene: NA
V gene: TRBV30
J gene: TRBJ1-1
CDR3 DNA: TGTGCCGCCGGCCGCCACATGGTAACTGAAGCTTTCTTT
CDR3 protein: CAAGRHMVTEAFF

clone size: few
D gene: NA
V gene: TRBV7-6
J gene: TRBJ1-3
CDR3 DNA: TGTGCCAGCAGCTTCACCACGGGGAGCAGGGGAGGGAACACCATATATTTT
CDR3 protein: CASSFTTGSRGGNTIYF

clone size: NA
D gene: NA
V gene: TRBV2
J gene: TRBJ2-1
CDR3 DNA: TGTGCCAGCAGTGATTGGTCCGGGACGGAATACAATGAGCAGTTCTTC
CDR3 protein: CASSDWSGTEYNEQFF

clone size: few
D gene: TRBD1
V gene: TRBV6-5
J gene: TRBJ1-6
CDR3 DNA: TGTGCCAGCAGCGGGACAGCCAAACCACCCCTCCACTTT
CDR3 protein: CASSGTAKPPLHF

clone size: many
D gene: TRBD1
V gene: TRBV4-3
J gene: TRBJ2-1
CDR3 DNA: TGCGCCAGCAGCCAAGGGACAGGGGGCTACAATGAGCAGTTCTTC
CDR3 protein: CASSQGTGGYNEQFF

clone size: NA
D gene: TRBD1
V gene: TRBV6-5
J gene: TRBJ2-2
CDR3 DNA: TGTGCCAGCAGTATAGACAGGGATGTCGGGGAGCTGTTTTTT
CDR3 protein: CASSIDRDVGELFF

clone size: few
D gene: NA
V gene: TRBV28
J gene: TRBJ1-5
CDR3 DNA: TGTGCCAGCAGTTTAAGCGGTTCCCTATATAGCAATCAGCCCCAGCATTTT
CDR3 protein: CASSLSGSLYSNQPQHF

clone size: few
D gene: NA
V gene: TRBV2
J gene: TRBJ2-4
CDR3 DNA: TGTGCCAGCGGGGGGCCGGCCAAAAACATTCAGTACTTC
CDR3 protein: CASGGPAKNIQYF

clone size: NA
D gene: NA
V gene: TRBV6-5
J gene: TRBJ1-5
CDR3 DNA: TGTGCCAGCAGGCTTAACAGGGTGGGCAATCAGCCCCAGCATTTT
CDR3 protein: CASRLNRVGNQPQHF

clone size: many
D gene: NA
V gene: TRBV7-2
J gene: TRBJ2-2
CDR3 DNA: TGTGCCAGCAGCCCAGAGGTGGCGGGCACCGGGGAGCTGTTTTTT
CDR3 protein: CASSPEVAGTGELFF

clone size: NA
D gene: TRBD1
V gene: TRBV9
J gene: TRBJ1-1
CDR3 DNA: TGTGCCAGCAGCGTCTCGGGCGCAAACAGGGGGTCGAACACTGAAGCTTTCTTT
CDR3 protein: CASSVSGANRGSNTEAFF

clone size: NA
D gene: NA
V gene: TRBV7-9
J gene: TRBJ1-6
CDR3 DNA: TGTGCCAGCAGCTTAGTTTCTTATAATTCACCCCTCCACTTT
CDR3 protein: CASSLVSYNSPLHF

clone size: few
D gene: NA
V gene: TRBV5-5
J gene: TRBJ1-6
CDR3 DNA: TGTGCCAGCAGCTTGGATGCAGACTCACCCCTCCACTTT
CDR3 protein: CASSLDADSPLHF

clone size: many
D gene: TRBD1
V gene: TRBV7-9
J gene: TRBJ2-3
CDR3 DNA: TGTGCCAGCAGTTACCTGACAGGGGTAGTCGTCCGCGCAGATACGCAGTATTTT
CDR3 protein: CASSYLTGVVVRADTQYF

clone size: NA
D gene: TRBD1
V gene: TRBV6-5
J gene: TRBJ2-7
CDR3 DNA: TGTGCCAGCAGTACCCCCGGGACAGGGTTGAACGAGCAGTACTTC
CDR3 protein: CASSTPGTGLNEQYF

clone size: many
D gene: TRBD1
V gene: TRBV7-9
J gene: TRBJ2-5
CDR3 DNA: TGTGCCAGCAGCTCGGGACAGGGCTCGGGAGAGACCCAGTACTTC
CDR3 protein: CASSSGQGSGETQYF

clone size: few
D gene: NA
V gene: TRBV7-3
J gene: TRBJ2-7
CDR3 DNA: TGTGCCAGCAGCTTAGGTCCAAGCGACGAGCAGTACTTC
CDR3 protein: CASSLGPSDEQYF

clone size: NA
D gene: TRBD1
V gene: TRBV5-1
J gene: TRBJ1-6
CDR3 DNA: TGCGCCAGCAGCGGGACAGGGATATCGCCAATTAATTCACCCCTCCACTTT
CDR3 protein: CASSGTGISPINSPLHF

clone size: NA
D gene: NA
V gene: TRBV6-6
J gene: TRBJ1-1
CDR3 DNA: TGTGCCAGTTACGGGACGGCGCGGACTGAAGCTTTCTTT
CDR3 protein: CASYGTARTEAFF

clone size: few
D gene: NA
V gene: TRBV12-3/TRBV12-4
J gene: TRBJ2-7
CDR3 DNA: TGTGCCAGCAGTTTATGGCAGGGTCCCTACGAGCAGTACTTC
CDR3 protein: CASSLWQGPYEQYF

clone size: NA
D gene: NA
V gene: TRBV5-4
J gene: TRBJ2-3
CDR3 DNA: TGTGCCAGCACCCCGAGGGCAGGGACCACAGATACGCAGTATTTT
CDR3 protein: CASTPRAGTTDTQYF

clone size: NA
D gene: NA
V gene: TRBV7-9
J gene: TRBJ1-2
CDR3 DNA: TGTGCCAGCAGCTGGGGGGCAGCCCTAGACTCCTATGGCTACACCTTC
CDR3 protein: CASSWGAALDSYGYTF

clone size: NA
D gene: NA
V gene: TRBV7-9
J gene: TRBJ1-1
CDR3 DNA: TGTGCCAGCAGCCGGACGACCCAGACTGAAGCTTTCTTT
CDR3 protein: CASSRTTQTEAFF

clone size: NA
D gene: NA
V gene: TRBV9
J gene: TRBJ1-1
CDR3 DNA: TGTGCCAGCAGCTCCCAACTACGGGGGAGCACTGAAGCTTTCTTT
CDR3 protein: CASSSQLRGSTEAFF

clone size: NA
D gene: NA
V gene: TRBV7-9
J gene: TRBJ1-2
CDR3 DNA: TGTGCCAGCAGCTTAGGGGTAGATGGCTACACCTTC
CDR3 protein: CASSLGVDGYTF

clone size: few
D gene: TRBD1
V gene: TRBV5-1
J gene: TRBJ1-1
CDR3 DNA: TGCGCCAGCAGCATAGGAGACAGGGAGAACACTGAAGCTTTCTTT
CDR3 protein: CASSIGDRENTEAFF

clone size: few
D gene: NA
V gene: TRBV5-1
J gene: TRBJ2-2
CDR3 DNA: TGCGCCAGCAGCTTGACTGGACAAAACACCGGGGAGCTGTTTTTT
CDR3 protein: CASSLTGQNTGELFF

clone size: many
D gene: NA
V gene: TRBV7-3
J gene: TRBJ2-2
CDR3 DNA: TGTGCCAGCAGGCGACCGGGACACAACACCGGGGAGCTGTTTTTT
CDR3 protein: CASRRPGHNTGELFF

clone size: few
D gene: TRBD1
V gene: TRBV6-5
J gene: TRBJ1-5
CDR3 DNA: TGTGCCAGCAGACCCAGACAGGGGGCAGGCAATCAGCCCCAGCATTTT
CDR3 protein: CASRPRQGAGNQPQHF

clone size: NA
D gene: NA
V gene: TRBV6-4
J gene: TRBJ2-3
CDR3 DNA: TGTGCCAGCAGTGAAAGGGTTGCGAGTAGCACAGATACGCAGTATTTT
CDR3 protein: CASSERVASSTDTQYF

clone size: many
D gene: TRBD1
V gene: TRBV12-3/TRBV12-4
J gene: TRBJ2-7
CDR3 DNA: TGTGCCAGCAGCTCGACAGGGTTCGAGCAGTACTTC
CDR3 protein: CASSSTGFEQYF

clone size: NA
D gene: NA
V gene: TRBV7-2
J gene: TRBJ1-5
CDR3 DNA: TGTGCCAGCACCCCCGGACGGGACTTCAATCAGCCCCAGCATTTT
CDR3 protein: CASTPGRDFNQPQHF

clone size: NA
D gene: NA
V gene: TRBV7-2
J gene: TRBJ2-5
CDR3 DNA: TGTGCCAGCAGCTTAGGCCTGGGAGCCACCCAAGAGACCCAGTACTTC
CDR3 protein: CASSLGLGATQETQYF

clone size: few
D gene: NA
V gene: TRBV4-1
J gene: TRBJ2-3
CDR3 DNA: TGCGCCAGCAGCCAAGAAACACAGCCTAGCACAGATACGCAGTATTTT
CDR3 protein: CASSQETQPSTDTQYF

clone size: NA
D gene: TRBD1
V gene: TRBV12-3/TRBV12-4
J gene: TRBJ2-7
CDR3 DNA: TGTGCCAGTAGGGACAGCTCCTACGAGCAGTACTTC
CDR3 protein: CASRDSSYEQYF

clone size: few
D gene: NA
V gene: TRBV6-6
J gene: TRBJ2-3
CDR3 DNA: TGTGCCAGCAGGGACCTCGGCCCAGATACGCAGTATTTT
CDR3 protein: CASRDLGPDTQYF

clone size: NA
D gene: NA
V gene: TRBV12-3/TRBV12-4
J gene: TRBJ1-3
CDR3 DNA: TGTGCCAGCAGTCAGGGACCCTCGAGCTCTGGAAACACCATATATTTT
CDR3 protein: CASSQGPSSSGNTIYF

clone size: few
D gene: NA
V gene: TRBV7-2
J gene: TRBJ1-5
CDR3 DNA: TGTGCCAGCAGCCTCGTATATTGGGACATTGGTCGTCAGCCCCAGCATTTT
CDR3 protein: CASSLVYWDIGRQPQHF